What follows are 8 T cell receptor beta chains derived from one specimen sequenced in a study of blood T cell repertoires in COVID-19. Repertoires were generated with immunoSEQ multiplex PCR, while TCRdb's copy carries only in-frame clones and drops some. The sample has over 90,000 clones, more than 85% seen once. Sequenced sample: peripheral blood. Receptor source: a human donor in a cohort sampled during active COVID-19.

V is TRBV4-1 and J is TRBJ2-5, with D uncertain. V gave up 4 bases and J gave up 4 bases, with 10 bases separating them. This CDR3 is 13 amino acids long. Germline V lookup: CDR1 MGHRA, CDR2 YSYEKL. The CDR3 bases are TGCGCCAGCAGCCCCGTGCGTGGAGAGACCCAGTACTTC. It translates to CASSPVRGETQYF.

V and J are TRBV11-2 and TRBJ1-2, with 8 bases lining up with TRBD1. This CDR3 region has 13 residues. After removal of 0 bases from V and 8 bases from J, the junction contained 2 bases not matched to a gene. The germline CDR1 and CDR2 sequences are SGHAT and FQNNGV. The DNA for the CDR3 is TGTGCCAGCAGCTTAGACGACAGGGGAGGCTACACCTTC. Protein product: CASSLDDRGGYTF.

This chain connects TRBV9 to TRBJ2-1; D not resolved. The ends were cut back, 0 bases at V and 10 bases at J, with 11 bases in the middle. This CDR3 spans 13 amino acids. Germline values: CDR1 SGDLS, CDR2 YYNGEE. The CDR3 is CASSVAVLGEQFF. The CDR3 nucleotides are TGTGCCAGCAGCGTAGCGGTGTTGGGCGAGCAGTTCTTC. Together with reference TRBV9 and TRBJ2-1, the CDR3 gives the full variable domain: DSGVTQTPKHLITATGQRVTLRCSPRSGDLSVYWYQQSLDQGLQFLIQYYNGEERAKGNILERFSAQQFPDLHSELNLSSLELGDSALYFCASSVAVLGEQFFGPGTRLTVL.

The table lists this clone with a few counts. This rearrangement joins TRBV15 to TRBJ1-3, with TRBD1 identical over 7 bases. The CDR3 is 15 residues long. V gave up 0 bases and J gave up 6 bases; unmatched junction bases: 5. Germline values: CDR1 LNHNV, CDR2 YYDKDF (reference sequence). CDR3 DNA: TGTGCCACCAGCAGAGATGTTGAGGGGGCAAACACCATATATTTT. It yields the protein CATSRDVEGANTIYF.

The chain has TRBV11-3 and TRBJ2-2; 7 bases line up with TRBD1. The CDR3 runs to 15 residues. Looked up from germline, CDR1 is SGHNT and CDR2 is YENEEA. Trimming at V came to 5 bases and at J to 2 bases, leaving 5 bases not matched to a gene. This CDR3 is CASSQGQANTGELFF. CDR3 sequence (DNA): TGTGCCAGCAGCCAAGGACAGGCAAACACCGGGGAGCTGTTTTTT.

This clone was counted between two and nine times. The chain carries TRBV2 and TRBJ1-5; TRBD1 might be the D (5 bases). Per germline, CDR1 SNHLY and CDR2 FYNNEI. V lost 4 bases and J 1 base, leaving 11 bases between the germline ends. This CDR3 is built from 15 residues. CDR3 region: CASSVGGVSNQPQHF. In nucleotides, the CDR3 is TGTGCCAGCAGTGTTGGAGGGGTGAGCAATCAGCCCCAGCATTTT.

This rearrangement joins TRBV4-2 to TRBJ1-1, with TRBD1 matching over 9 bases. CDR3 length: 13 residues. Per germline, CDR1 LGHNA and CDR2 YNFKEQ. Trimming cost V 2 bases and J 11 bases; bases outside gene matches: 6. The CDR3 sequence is CASSQITGGDAFF. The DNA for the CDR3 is TGTGCCAGCAGCCAAATCACAGGGGGCGACGCTTTCTTT.

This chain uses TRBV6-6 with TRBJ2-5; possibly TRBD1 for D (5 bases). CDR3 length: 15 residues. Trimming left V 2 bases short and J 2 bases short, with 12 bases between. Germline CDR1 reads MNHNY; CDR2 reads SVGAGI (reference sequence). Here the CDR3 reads CASSYTKTVQETQYF. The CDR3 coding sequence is TGTGCCAGCAGTTACACCAAGACAGTACAAGAGACCCAGTACTTC.